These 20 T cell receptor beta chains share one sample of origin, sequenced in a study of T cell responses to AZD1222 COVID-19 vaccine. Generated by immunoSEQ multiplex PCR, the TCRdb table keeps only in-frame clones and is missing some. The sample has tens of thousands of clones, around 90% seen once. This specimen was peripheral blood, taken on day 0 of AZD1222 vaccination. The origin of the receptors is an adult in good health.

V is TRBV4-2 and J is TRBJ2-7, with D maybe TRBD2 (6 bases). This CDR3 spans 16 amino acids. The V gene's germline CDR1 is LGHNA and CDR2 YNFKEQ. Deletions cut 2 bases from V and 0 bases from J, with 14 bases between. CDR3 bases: TGTGCCAGCAGCCAAACCCTAGCGTCTAGCTCCTACGAGCAGTACTTC. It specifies CASSQTLASSSYEQYF.

The CDR3 bases are TGTGCCAGCAGCGTAGTGCTAGCCGGGGGCATTCAGTACTTC. The encoded protein is CASSVVLAGGIQYF. The chain has TRBV9 and TRBJ2-4, with TRBD2 as a possible D gene (6 bases). Germline assignment: CDR1 SGDLS and CDR2 YYNGEE. This CDR3 contains 14 residues. V lost 0 bases, J lost 9 bases, and 13 bases lay in between.

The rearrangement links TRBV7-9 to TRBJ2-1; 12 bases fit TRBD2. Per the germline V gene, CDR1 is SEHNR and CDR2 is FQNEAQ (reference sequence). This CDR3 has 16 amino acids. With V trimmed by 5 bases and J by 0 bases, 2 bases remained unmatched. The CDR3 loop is CASSATSGSSYNEQFF. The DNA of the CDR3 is TGTGCCAGCAGCGCGACTAGCGGGAGCTCCTACAATGAGCAGTTCTTC. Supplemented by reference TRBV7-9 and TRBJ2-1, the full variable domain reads DTGVSQNPRHKITKRGQNVTFRCDPISEHNRLYWYRQTLGQGPEFLTYFQNEAQLEKSRLLSDRFSAERPKGSFSTLEIQRTEQGDSAMYLCASSATSGSSYNEQFFGPGTRLTVL.

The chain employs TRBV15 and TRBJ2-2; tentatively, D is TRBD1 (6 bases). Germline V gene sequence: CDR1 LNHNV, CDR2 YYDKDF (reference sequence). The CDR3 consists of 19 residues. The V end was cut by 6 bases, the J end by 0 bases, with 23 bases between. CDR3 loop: CATRNGAGGQPTNTGELFF. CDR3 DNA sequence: TGTGCCACCAGGAATGGCGCAGGAGGACAGCCAACGAACACCGGGGAGCTGTTTTTT.

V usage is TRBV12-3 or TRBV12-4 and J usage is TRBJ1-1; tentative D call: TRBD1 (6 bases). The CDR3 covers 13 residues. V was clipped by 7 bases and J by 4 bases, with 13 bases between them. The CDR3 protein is CASNYWGATEAFF. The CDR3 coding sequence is TGTGCCAGCAATTACTGGGGGGCCACTGAAGCTTTCTTT.

CDR3 sequence: CASSQGPTTDIYEQYF. CDR3 nucleotides: TGCGCCAGCAGCCAAGGGCCGACGACAGATATATACGAGCAGTACTTC. The chain combines TRBV4-3 with TRBJ2-7, with D possibly TRBD1 on 5 matching bases. V lost 1 base, J lost 4 bases, and 17 bases lay in between. This CDR3 has 16 amino acids. Germline assignment: CDR1 LGHNA and CDR2 YSLEER.

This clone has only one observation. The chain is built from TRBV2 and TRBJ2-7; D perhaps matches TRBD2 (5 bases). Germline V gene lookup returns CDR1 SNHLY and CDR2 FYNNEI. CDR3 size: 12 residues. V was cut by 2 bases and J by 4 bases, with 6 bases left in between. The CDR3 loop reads CASSERLYEQYF. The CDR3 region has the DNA TGTGCCAGCAGTGAACGACTATACGAGCAGTACTTC.

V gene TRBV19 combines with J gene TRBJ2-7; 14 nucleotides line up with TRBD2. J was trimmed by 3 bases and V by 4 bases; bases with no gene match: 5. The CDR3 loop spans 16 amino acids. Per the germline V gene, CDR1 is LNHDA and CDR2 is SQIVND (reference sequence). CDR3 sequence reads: CASSSPGLAGGYEQYF. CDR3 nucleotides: TGTGCCAGTAGTAGCCCCGGACTAGCGGGAGGCTACGAGCAGTACTTC.

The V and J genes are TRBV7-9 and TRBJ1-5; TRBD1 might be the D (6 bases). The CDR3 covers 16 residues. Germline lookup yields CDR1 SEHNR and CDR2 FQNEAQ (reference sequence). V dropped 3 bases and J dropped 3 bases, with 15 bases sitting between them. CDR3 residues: CASSLSQGPVNQPQHF. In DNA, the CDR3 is TGTGCCAGCAGCTTGTCGCAGGGGCCCGTCAATCAGCCCCAGCATTTT.

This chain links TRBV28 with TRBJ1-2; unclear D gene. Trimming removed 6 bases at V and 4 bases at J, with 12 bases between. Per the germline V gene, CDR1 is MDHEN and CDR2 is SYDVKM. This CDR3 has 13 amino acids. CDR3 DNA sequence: TGTGCCAGCAGCTCAACAGAAGTCTATGGCTACACCTTC. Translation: CASSSTEVYGYTF.

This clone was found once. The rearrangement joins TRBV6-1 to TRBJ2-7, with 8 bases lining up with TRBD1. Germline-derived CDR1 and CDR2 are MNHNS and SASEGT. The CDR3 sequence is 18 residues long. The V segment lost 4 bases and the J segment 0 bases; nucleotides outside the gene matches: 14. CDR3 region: CASSGPGTGPPGSYEQYF. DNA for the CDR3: TGTGCCAGCAGTGGCCCGGGGACAGGACCTCCGGGCTCCTACGAGCAGTACTTC.

DNA of the CDR3: TGTGCCAGCAGCTCATCCGGACTAGCGGGAGGGTACATTCAGTACTTC. Translation: CASSSSGLAGGYIQYF. The chain combines TRBV7-2 with TRBJ2-4; TRBD2 matches 15 bases. The CDR3 consists of 16 residues. Trimming cost V 4 bases and J 8 bases; bases outside gene matches: 6. Germline V gene data show CDR1 as SGHTA and CDR2 as FQGNSA.

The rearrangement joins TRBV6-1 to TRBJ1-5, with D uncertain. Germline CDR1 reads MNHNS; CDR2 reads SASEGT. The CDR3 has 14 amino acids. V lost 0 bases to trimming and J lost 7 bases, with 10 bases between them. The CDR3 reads CASSEAGGRQPQHF. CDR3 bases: TGTGCCAGCAGTGAAGCTGGCGGGAGACAGCCCCAGCATTTT.

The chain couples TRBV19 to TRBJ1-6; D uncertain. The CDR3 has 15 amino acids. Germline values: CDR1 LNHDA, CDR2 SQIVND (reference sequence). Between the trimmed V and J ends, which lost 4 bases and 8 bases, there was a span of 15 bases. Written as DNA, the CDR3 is TGTGCCAGTAGTAGCATCGGGGATTCGGATTCACCCCTCCACTTT. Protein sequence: CASSSIGDSDSPLHF. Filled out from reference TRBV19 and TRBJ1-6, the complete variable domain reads DGGITQSPKYLFRKEGQNVTLSCEQNLNHDAMYWYRQDPGQGLRLIYYSQIVNDFQKGDIAEGYSVSREKKESFPLTVTSAQKNPTAFYLCASSSIGDSDSPLHFGNGTRLTVT.

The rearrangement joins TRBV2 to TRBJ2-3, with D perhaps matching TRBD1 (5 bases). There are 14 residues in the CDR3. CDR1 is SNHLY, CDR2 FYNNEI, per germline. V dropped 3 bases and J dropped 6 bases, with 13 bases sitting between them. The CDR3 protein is CASSEGRATDTQYF. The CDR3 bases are TGTGCCAGCAGTGAGGGCAGGGCTACGGATACGCAGTATTTT.

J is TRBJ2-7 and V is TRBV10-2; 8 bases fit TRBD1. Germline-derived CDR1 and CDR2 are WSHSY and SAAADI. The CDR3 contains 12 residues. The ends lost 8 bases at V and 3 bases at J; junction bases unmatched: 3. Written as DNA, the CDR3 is TGCGCCAGCGACAGGGGTAACTACGAGCAGTACTTC. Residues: CASDRGNYEQYF.

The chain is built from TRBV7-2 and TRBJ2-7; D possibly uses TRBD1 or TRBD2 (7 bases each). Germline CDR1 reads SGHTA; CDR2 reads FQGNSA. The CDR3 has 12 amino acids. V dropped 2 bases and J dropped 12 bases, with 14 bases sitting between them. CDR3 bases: TGTGCCAGCAGCTTAACAGGGGAGGGTCCGTACTTC. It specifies CASSLTGEGPYF.

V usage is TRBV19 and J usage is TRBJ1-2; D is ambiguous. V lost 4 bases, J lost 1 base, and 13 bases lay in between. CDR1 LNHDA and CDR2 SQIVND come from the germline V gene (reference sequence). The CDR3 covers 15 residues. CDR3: CASSTSEGFNYGYTF. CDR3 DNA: TGTGCCAGTAGTACCTCAGAGGGATTTAACTATGGCTACACCTTC.

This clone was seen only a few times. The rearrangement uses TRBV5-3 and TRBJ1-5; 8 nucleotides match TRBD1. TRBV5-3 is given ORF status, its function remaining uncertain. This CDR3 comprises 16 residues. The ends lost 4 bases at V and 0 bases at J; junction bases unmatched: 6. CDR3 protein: CARSAGQEYSNQPQHF. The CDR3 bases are TGTGCCAGAAGCGCGGGACAGGAGTATAGCAATCAGCCCCAGCATTTT.

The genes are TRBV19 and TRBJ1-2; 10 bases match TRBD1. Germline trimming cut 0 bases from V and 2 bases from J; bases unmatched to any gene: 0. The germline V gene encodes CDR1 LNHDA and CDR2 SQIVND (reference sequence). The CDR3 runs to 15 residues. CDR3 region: CASSIEDRGNYGYTF. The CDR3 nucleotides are TGTGCCAGTAGTATAGAGGACAGGGGGAACTATGGCTACACCTTC.